This entry features one T cell receptor (beta chain) sequence. Using its own MiXCR run on the RT-PCR reads, TCRdb lists one record per CDR3 protein. The sample has hundreds of thousands of distinct CDR3 sequences, 15% to 18% seen once. Germline-derived CDR1 and CDR2 are LGHDT and YNNKEL (reference sequence). The CDR3 totals 16 residues. Trimming pared 4 bases from V and 5 bases from J, leaving 20 bases between. This entry comes from a study of response to subunit inactivated influenza vaccine. The V and J genes are TRBV3-1 and TRBJ2-5; D perhaps matches TRBD2 (6 bases). This clonotype originated in a middle-aged man who received an inactivated influenza vaccine. The sequencing here drew on PBMCs from blood, taken less than 13 days after vaccination. Written as DNA, the CDR3 is TGTGCCAGCAGCCCCTTCAGAGGGCGGAGCGGGGAGACCCAGTACTTC. Protein product: CASSPFRGRSGETQYF.